Presented here are 18 T cell receptor beta chains from one specimen sequenced in a study of T cells in Graves' hyperthyroidism and ophthalmopathy. RNA transcripts yielded amplified TCR beta CDR3 regions. HTBI primers were used for first-round RT-PCR of the TCR CDR3. TCRdb fed the multiplex PCR reads into MiXCR, producing one record per CDR3 protein. The profile shows 220,000 or so distinct CDR3 sequences, approximately 16% of them singletons. The sequenced sample was blood. These receptors were collected from a woman younger than 30 with Graves' ophthalmopathy.

This clonotype has at least ten counts. The CDR3 DNA reads as TGTGCCAGCAGTCCACAGGGACAGGGAGGGGGGGAGTACTTC. Residues: CASSPQGQGGGEYF. The gene calls are TRBV27 and TRBJ2-5, with TRBD1 matching over 9 bases. The CDR3 is made up of 14 amino acids. CDR1 MNHEY and CDR2 SMNVEV come from the germline V gene (reference sequence). V trimming: 5 bases; J trimming: 12 bases; junction bases outside the gene matches: 13.

V is TRBV28 and J is TRBJ2-2, with 15 bases matching TRBD2. After removal of 2 bases from V and 6 bases from J, the junction contained 1 base not matched to a gene. The V gene's germline CDR1 is MDHEN and CDR2 SYDVKM. The CDR3 runs to 16 residues. This CDR3 reads CASSLRTSGGAGELFF. CDR3 DNA sequence: TGTGCCAGCAGTTTACGGACTAGCGGGGGGGCCGGGGAGCTGTTTTTT.

This clonotype was found many times. The gene calls are TRBV10-3 and TRBJ2-5, with D perhaps TRBD2 (6 bases). The CDR3 contains 13 residues. Deletions cut 10 bases from V and 0 bases from J, with 12 bases between. Germline V gene lookup returns CDR1 ENHRY and CDR2 SYGVKD. The CDR3, as DNA: TGTGCCAGCTCTAGCGCCCACCAAGAGACCCAGTACTTC. As protein: CASSSAHQETQYF.

Ten or more counts support this clonotype. V is TRBV12-3 or TRBV12-4 and J is TRBJ2-3, with 9 nucleotides matching TRBD1. V shed 5 bases, J shed 4 bases, and the junction held 7 bases outside the gene matches. This CDR3 is 15 amino acids long. CDR3 loop: CASSKGQGWADTQYF. Written as DNA, the CDR3 is TGTGCCAGCAGTAAGGGACAGGGATGGGCAGATACGCAGTATTTT.

This clonotype showed up just a few times. The CDR3 protein is CATSSGLAGGNEQFF. The CDR3 coding sequence is TGTGCCACCAGCAGTGGACTAGCGGGGGGCAATGAGCAGTTCTTC. This chain joins TRBV15 and TRBJ2-1, with 14 bases fitting TRBD2. Germline CDR1 LNHNV, CDR2 YYDKDF (reference sequence). The CDR3 is made up of 15 amino acids. V gave up 3 bases and J gave up 6 bases; unmatched junction bases: 1.

This clonotype came up many times. V and J are TRBV11-1 and TRBJ1-1; a weak D match, TRBD1 (5 bases). Germline V gives CDR1 SGHAT, CDR2 FQDESV (reference sequence). The length of the CDR3 is 17 residues. V shed 7 bases and J shed 1 base, with 22 bases lying between them. CDR3 region: CASNRIGDGGRNTEAFF. The CDR3 DNA is TGTGCCAGCAACCGAATAGGGGACGGAGGGAGGAACACTGAAGCTTTCTTT.

This clonotype was detected many times. The rearrangement uses TRBV20-1 and TRBJ2-3, with 12 nucleotides matching TRBD2. CDR1 DFQATT and CDR2 SNEGSKA come from the germline V gene (reference sequence). The CDR3 length is 15 residues. The trim removed 6 bases at V and 3 bases at J, leaving 7 bases unmatched. In DNA form, the CDR3 reads TGCAGTGCCGACCCCGGGACTAGCGGGACAGATACGCAGTATTTT. Translated: CSADPGTSGTDTQYF.

This clonotype has at least ten counts. The chain recombines TRBV12-5 with TRBJ2-1; TRBD2 matches at 14 bases. After removal of 0 bases from V and 3 bases from J, the junction contained 4 bases not matched to a gene. Germline CDR1 reads LGHNT; CDR2 reads FRNRAP. The CDR3 spans 18 residues. CDR3 residues: CASGLVGTSGGDYNEQFF. The DNA for the CDR3 is TGTGCTAGTGGTTTGGTGGGGACTAGCGGGGGTGACTACAATGAGCAGTTCTTC.

This clonotype showed up many times. The V call is TRBV11-2, the J call TRBJ2-7; 9 nucleotides line up with TRBD1. The trim removed 2 bases at V and 5 bases at J, leaving 7 bases unmatched. CDR1 and CDR2 (germline): SGHAT, FQNNGV. The CDR3 spans 15 residues. CDR3 nucleotide sequence: TGTGCCAGCAGCTTAATCGGGACAGGGAAAGACGAGCAGTACTTC. Amino acid sequence: CASSLIGTGKDEQYF. Based on the CDR3 plus reference TRBV11-2 and TRBJ2-7, the full variable domain is EAGVAQSPRYKIIEKRQSVAFWCNPISGHATLYWYQQILGQGPKLLIQFQNNGVVDDSQLPKDRFSAERLKGVDSTLKIQPAKLEDSAVYLCASSLIGTGKDEQYFGPGTRLTVT.

This clonotype has a count of ten or more. The rearrangement joins TRBV27 to TRBJ2-5, with D perhaps matching TRBD1 (5 bases). Trimming cost V 6 bases and J 5 bases, with 13 bases left between them. From germline, CDR1 is MNHEY and CDR2 SMNVEV (reference sequence). The CDR3 spans 13 residues. CDR3 in DNA: TGTGCCAGCAGCCCAGGGCCCTGGGAGACCCAGTACTTC. This translates into CASSPGPWETQYF.

At least ten counts were recorded for this clonotype. V gene TRBV20-1 combines with J gene TRBJ1-6, with unresolved D. V shed 0 bases and J shed 6 bases, with 9 bases lying between them. This CDR3 has 14 amino acids. Germline assignment: CDR1 DFQATT and CDR2 SNEGSKA (reference sequence). This chain's CDR3 is CSARDRAANSPLHF. CDR3 bases: TGCAGTGCTAGAGATCGGGCGGCTAATTCACCCCTCCACTTT.

This clonotype was recorded at least ten times. The V call is TRBV12-3 or TRBV12-4, the J call TRBJ2-1, with 10 bases identical to TRBD1. The CDR3 runs 15 residues. V gave up 7 bases and J gave up 6 bases; unmatched junction bases: 9. The CDR3 here is CASTPGTGASNEQFF. CDR3 sequence (DNA): TGTGCCAGCACCCCCGGGACAGGGGCATCCAATGAGCAGTTCTTC.

This clonotype occurred many times. This chain connects TRBV28 to TRBJ1-1; D not resolved. Germline V CDR1 and CDR2: MDHEN, SYDVKM. The CDR3 contains 13 residues. V lost 7 bases to trimming and J lost 0 bases, with 9 bases between them. The DNA for the CDR3 is TGTGCCAGCATAGAGGGCCTGAACACTGAAGCTTTCTTT. It yields the protein CASIEGLNTEAFF.

The chain recombines TRBV4-2 with TRBJ2-3; D perhaps matches TRBD1 (6 bases). V lost 0 bases and J lost 1, with 11 bases in between. The CDR3 is made up of 16 amino acids. Germline CDR1 LGHNA, CDR2 YNFKEQ. This CDR3 is CASSQDRPGGTDTQYF. DNA for the CDR3: TGTGCCAGCAGCCAAGACAGGCCAGGGGGCACAGATACGCAGTATTTT.

This clonotype showed up many times. The chain carries TRBV5-1 and TRBJ1-1, with D perhaps TRBD1 (5 bases). V lost 3 bases to trimming and J lost 0 bases, with 12 bases between them. The CDR3 totals 15 residues. Per the germline V gene, CDR1 is SGHRS and CDR2 is YFSETQ. CDR3 loop: CASSWGDTVNTEAFF. The CDR3 DNA reads as TGCGCCAGCAGCTGGGGCGACACTGTGAACACTGAAGCTTTCTTT.

In its sample, this clonotype was seen many times. The gene calls are TRBV28 and TRBJ2-2; a possible D gene is TRBD1 (6 bases). With 5 bases removed from V and 4 bases from J, the gap between germline ends came to 20 bases. The CDR3 spans 17 residues. The germline V gene encodes CDR1 MDHEN and CDR2 SYDVKM. The CDR3 bases are TGTGCCAGCAGTCCCGCTTTGAGGACAGAACCCACCGGGGAGCTGTTTTTT. The encoded protein is CASSPALRTEPTGELFF.

This clonotype was seen ten or more times. The gene calls are TRBV7-2 and TRBJ2-7; 7 nucleotides agree with TRBD1. This CDR3 comprises 15 residues. V dropped 4 bases and J dropped 3; count of bases not matched to a gene: 9. Germline-derived CDR1 and CDR2 are SGHTA and FQGNSA. CDR3 nucleotide sequence: TGTGCCAGCAGCTCTAGACAGGGTCCCGACTACGAGCAGTACTTC. This sequence encodes CASSSRQGPDYEQYF.

This clonotype was recorded at least ten times. This sequence joins TRBV5-1 and TRBJ2-7; 8 bases match TRBD1. Germline V lookup: CDR1 SGHRS, CDR2 YFSETQ. This CDR3 has 14 amino acids. V was clipped by 3 bases and J by 7 bases; unmatched bases: 9. This chain's CDR3 is CASSWGQGAGEQYF. The CDR3 coding sequence is TGCGCCAGCAGCTGGGGCCAGGGGGCGGGAGAGCAGTACTTC.